The sample holds many counts of the clone carrying this T cell receptor (beta chain). Germline and junction disagree at one end, which may indicate a read error. This sample stems from a study of T-cell reconstitution after alpha-beta-depleted transplantation in children. The CDR3 spans 13 residues. The TCRbeta library was prepared with unique molecular identifiers. A single record per CDR3 protein comes from TCRdb applying MiXCR to the PCR reads. The sample records fewer than 200,000 distinct CDR3 sequences, approximately 6.6% being singletons. J is TRBJ2-7 and V is TRBV12-3 or TRBV12-4; TRBD2 aligns across 8 bases. Sequencing was performed on PBMCs from the stem cell graft donor, taken from the stem cell graft. The sequence was collected from a human donor who donated a stem cell graft to a child with Wiskott-Aldrich syndrome. The CDR3 loop is CASSIAGPNEQYF. CDR3 nucleotide sequence: TGTGCCAGCAGTATAGCGGGACCTAACGAGCAGTACTTC.